One sample yielded the 20 T cell receptor beta chains listed below, sequenced in a study of T cells in Graves' hyperthyroidism and ophthalmopathy. What was amplified from RNA transcripts were TCR beta CDR3 regions. First-round RT-PCR with HTBI primers amplified the TCR CDR3 region. TCRdb used MiXCR to reprocess the multiplex PCR reads, holding one entry per CDR3 protein. The top ten clones hold 7.5% to 9% of a sample with some 460,000 distinct CDR3 sequences, around 14% of them seen once. The sequenced sample was blood. The origin of the receptors is a woman younger than 35 with Graves' hyperthyroidism.

This clonotype was detected ten times or more. The gene calls are TRBV29-1 and TRBJ1-1, with 7 bases matching TRBD1. The CDR3 length is 13 residues. Per germline, CDR1 SQVTM and CDR2 ANQGSEA. Trimming took 6 bases from V and 1 from J; bases not matched to a gene: 5. CDR3 sequence: CSVAGTANTEAFF. CDR3 DNA: TGCAGCGTCGCCGGGACAGCGAACACTGAAGCTTTCTTT. Based on the CDR3 plus reference TRBV29-1 and TRBJ1-1, the full variable domain is SAVISQKPSRDICQRGTSLTIQCQVDSQVTMMFWYRQQPGQSLTLIATANQGSEATYESGFVIDKFPISRPNLTFSTLTVSNMSPEDSSIYLCSVAGTANTEAFFGQGTRLTVV.

The sample holds one count of this clonotype. This may be a read error: a much more frequent sequence differs by one nucleotide. Without the conserved terminal phenylalanine or tryptophan, this CDR3 likely stems from a read error. The chain is built from TRBV7-9 and TRBJ1-2; the D gene is possibly TRBD1 (5 bases). From germline, CDR1 is SEHNR and CDR2 FQNEAQ (reference sequence). CDR3 length: 14 amino acids. V was clipped by 5 bases and J by 2 bases, with 12 bases between them. DNA for the CDR3: TGTGCCAGCAGCGGGGGGACTCGGAACTATGGCTACACCCTC. Translating gives CASSGGTRNYGYTL.

There are many counts of this clonotype. This chain uses TRBV2 with TRBJ2-5; no definite D call. Germline CDR1 and CDR2: SNHLY and FYNNEI. The CDR3 runs 13 residues. V was pared by 6 bases and J by 1 base, with 9 bases between. The CDR3 sequence is CASSGPIQETQYF. CDR3 DNA sequence: TGTGCCAGCAGCGGCCCTATCCAAGAGACCCAGTACTTC.

The table lists this clonotype with many counts. This chain joins TRBV10-3 and TRBJ1-6, with a possible D match to TRBD1 (5 bases). This CDR3 contains 20 residues. Germline-derived CDR1 and CDR2 are ENHRY and SYGVKD. The V gene lost 10 bases and the J gene lost 8 bases, with 36 bases spanning the gap. CDR3 residues: CATARFNGAVGGSLDSPLHF. DNA for the CDR3: TGTGCCACCGCACGGTTTAATGGAGCTGTCGGGGGTTCCTTGGATTCACCCCTCCACTTT.

CDR3 sequence reads: CASSFTWTGGNNEQFF. The CDR3 bases are TGTGCCAGCAGTTTTACTTGGACAGGGGGGAACAATGAGCAGTTCTTC. V usage is TRBV28 and J usage is TRBJ2-1; 10 positions agree with TRBD1. The CDR3 length is 16 residues. The trim removed 3 bases at V and 5 bases at J, leaving 7 bases unmatched. Per the germline V gene, CDR1 is MDHEN and CDR2 is SYDVKM.

This clonotype was seen many times. V is TRBV6-1 and J is TRBJ2-3, with TRBD1 identical over 10 bases. Germline trimming cut 6 bases from V and 3 bases from J; bases unmatched to any gene: 6. Germline values: CDR1 MNHNS, CDR2 SASEGT. The CDR3 is 15 amino acids. CDR3 in amino acids: CASRGTGAGTDTQYF. In nucleotides, the CDR3 is TGTGCCAGCAGAGGGACAGGGGCCGGGACAGATACGCAGTATTTT.

In this sample, this clonotype turned up a few times. This sequence may be a read error, since a much larger clone differs from it by one base. V is TRBV12-3 or TRBV12-4 and J is TRBJ1-2; D is unclear. The V end was cut by 2 bases, the J end by 4 bases, with 11 bases between. The CDR3 length is 14 residues. CDR3 bases: TGTGCCAGCAGTTTACCACGGCCGGCCTATGGCTACACCTTC. It encodes CASSLPRPAYGYTF.

The rearrangement uses TRBV18 and TRBJ1-5, with D perhaps matching TRBD1 (5 bases). The CDR3 loop spans 14 amino acids. V was clipped by 8 bases and J by 7 bases, with 18 bases between them. Germline loops: CDR1 KGHSH, CDR2 LQKENI. The DNA for the CDR3 is TGTGCCAGCCCGGAGCTGGGGGATGGACAGCCCCAGCATTTT. Its protein product is CASPELGDGQPQHF.

This clonotype was seen a few times. This sequence joins TRBV5-5 and TRBJ2-3; D gene ambiguous. The germline gives CDR1 SGHKS, CDR2 YYEKEE (reference sequence). V lost 3 bases to trimming and J lost 2 bases, with 16 bases between them. This CDR3 has 16 amino acids. The CDR3 loop reads CASSSVWSAPTDTQYF. CDR3 nucleotides: TGTGCCAGCAGCTCGGTATGGTCCGCCCCCACAGATACGCAGTATTTT.

This clonotype turned up a few times. V gene TRBV5-1 combines with J gene TRBJ2-4; weak D call: TRBD2 (6 bases). Germline lookup yields CDR1 SGHRS and CDR2 YFSETQ. The CDR3 length is 16 residues. Trimming left V 1 base short and J 3 bases short, with 14 bases between. In nucleotides, the CDR3 is TGCGCCAGCAGCTTGTCCGGGGGAGGAGGCAAAAACATTCAGTACTTC. Translation: CASSLSGGGGKNIQYF.

There are many counts of this clonotype. This chain joins TRBV7-2 and TRBJ2-1; 10 nucleotides line up with TRBD2. The CDR3 totals 15 residues. J gave up 2 bases and V 4 bases, and 2 bases lay outside the gene matches. Germline-derived CDR1 and CDR2 are SGHTA and FQGNSA. The CDR3 reads CASSSSGRAYNEQFF. The DNA of the CDR3 is TGTGCCAGCAGCTCCAGCGGGAGGGCCTACAATGAGCAGTTCTTC. Full variable domain (rest looked up from reference TRBV7-2 and TRBJ2-1): GAGVSQSPSNKVTEKGKDVELRCDPISGHTALYWYRQSLGQGLEFLIYFQGNSAPDKSGLPSDRFSAERTGGSVSTLTIQRTQQEDSAVYLCASSSSGRAYNEQFFGPGTRLTVL.

The chain employs TRBV30 and TRBJ2-3, with D unresolved. Trimming stripped 2 bases from V and 5 bases from J, with 14 bases between. Germline values: CDR1 GTSNPN, CDR2 SVGIG (reference sequence). The CDR3 is 14 amino acids. The CDR3 sequence is CAWSLGTWGDTQYF. The CDR3, as DNA: TGTGCCTGGAGTCTGGGCACTTGGGGAGATACGCAGTATTTT.

This clonotype was detected many times. The chain is built from TRBV20-1 and TRBJ2-1, with TRBD2 matching 7 bases. The germline V gene encodes CDR1 DFQATT and CDR2 SNEGSKA (reference sequence). The J segment lost 5 bases and the V segment lost 6 bases, leaving 7 bases of the junction unmatched. This CDR3 has 13 amino acids. CDR3 DNA: TGCAGTGCCCGTACCCTAGCGGACAATGAGCAGTTCTTC. Its protein is CSARTLADNEQFF.

In regard to this clonotype: Since a much larger clone is just one base distant, this may be a read error. In DNA form, the CDR3 reads TGTGCCTGGGGACTAGCCAGCTGGACCCAGTACTTC. Protein product: CAWGLASWTQYF. The rearrangement uses TRBV30 and TRBJ2-5; 8 bases map to TRBD2. In germline, CDR1 is GTSNPN, CDR2 SVGIG (reference sequence). Trimming cost V 5 bases and J 7 bases; bases outside gene matches: 6. CDR3 size: 12 residues.

Many counts were recorded for this clonotype. This chain uses TRBV5-6 with TRBJ1-5; TRBD1 might be the D (6 bases). The CDR3 runs 16 residues. Trimming removed 4 bases from V and 2 bases from J, with 16 bases in between. The germline V gene has CDR1 SGHDT and CDR2 YYEEEE. The CDR3 DNA is TGTGCCAGCAGCCCCCGACAGGCGAGGCGCAATCAGCCCCAGCATTTT. Translated: CASSPRQARRNQPQHF.

This clonotype was seen repeatedly, ten times or more. This rearrangement joins TRBV3-1 to TRBJ2-7, with a tentative D call TRBD2 (6 bases). The germline CDR1 and CDR2 sequences are LGHDT and YNNKEL (reference sequence). The ends were cut back, 4 bases at V and 6 bases at J, with 16 bases in the middle. This CDR3 comprises 14 residues. In DNA form, the CDR3 reads TGTGCCAGCAGCCCTGGGACTCTAAGGGCCGAGCAGTACTTC. This gives the protein CASSPGTLRAEQYF.

This clonotype appeared a few times. The chain combines TRBV5-1 with TRBJ1-3, with 8 bases that match TRBD1. The CDR3 covers 17 residues. V was clipped by 3 bases and J by 4 bases; unmatched bases: 12. Germline V gene sequence: CDR1 SGHRS, CDR2 YFSETQ. CDR3 sequence (DNA): TGCGCCAGCAGCTCAGGACAGGGATTCTTCTCCGGAAACACCATATATTTT. It is translated as CASSSGQGFFSGNTIYF.

This clonotype has a count of ten or more. V gene TRBV11-1 combines with J gene TRBJ1-6, with TRBD1 as a possible D gene (5 bases). Trimming took off 0 bases at V and 15 bases at J, with 12 bases between the two ends. The CDR3 covers 13 residues. Per the germline V gene, CDR1 is SGHAT and CDR2 is FQDESV (reference sequence). The CDR3 coding sequence is TGTGCCAGCAGCTTAGCCGGGACCGCAGACCTCCACTTT. It encodes CASSLAGTADLHF.

This clonotype was detected many times. The chain recombines TRBV28 with TRBJ1-5, with D hard to call. V shed 5 bases and J shed 7 bases, with 12 bases lying between them. Germline V CDR1 and CDR2: MDHEN, SYDVKM. The length of the CDR3 is 13 residues. CDR3 loop: CASSPLPQQPQHF. In DNA, the CDR3 is TGTGCCAGCAGTCCCCTTCCCCAGCAGCCCCAGCATTTT.

This clonotype was observed a handful of times. This chain uses TRBV6-2 or TRBV6-3 with TRBJ2-7, with D perhaps assigned TRBD1 or TRBD2 (6 bases each). The germline V gene has CDR1 MNHEY and CDR2 SVGEGT. The CDR3 is made up of 13 amino acids. The V and J ends lost 8 bases and 6 bases respectively, with 17 bases between them. The CDR3 here is CASLVGGFSEQYF. DNA of the CDR3: TGTGCCAGCCTCGTCGGGGGCTTCAGCGAGCAGTACTTC.